The 16 T cell receptor beta chains presented below share a single source sample, sequenced in a study of T cell clones after liver transplantation. Produced via immunoSEQ multiplex PCR; TCRdb's table is partial and in-frame only. The sample lists about 58,000 clones, about 71% occurring once. Sample: CD4+ T cells from blood, taken at the approximately 16-month timepoint. Receptor source: a human patient who received a liver transplant. Part of the T cells may come from the graft donor.

The count of this clone is one. V and J are TRBV6-5 and TRBJ2-1, with D uncertain. Germline assignment: CDR1 MNHEY and CDR2 SVGAGI. Trimming shortened V by 8 bases and J by 0 bases, and 8 bases separated the two germline ends. There are 13 residues in the CDR3. The CDR3 loop is CASGDGSYNEQFF. In nucleotides, the CDR3 is TGTGCCAGCGGAGACGGCTCCTACAATGAGCAGTTCTTC.

The rearrangement joins TRBV5-1 to TRBJ1-1; 10 bases map to TRBD1. With 4 bases clipped from V and 4 bases from J, the junction kept 7 bases outside the gene matches. The germline CDR1 and CDR2 sequences are SGHRS and YFSETQ. CDR3 length equals 15 residues. The CDR3 spells CASSTGTGVATEAFF. The CDR3, as DNA: TGCGCCAGCAGCACCGGGACAGGGGTCGCCACTGAAGCTTTCTTT. The full variable domain, in which reference TRBV5-1 and TRBJ1-1 provide the parts outside the CDR3, is KAGVTQTPRYLIKTRGQQVTLSCSPISGHRSVSWYQQTPGQGLQFLFEYFSETQRNKGNFPGRFSGRQFSNSRSEMNVSTLELGDSALYLCASSTGTGVATEAFFGQGTRLTVV.

This chain uses TRBV7-9 with TRBJ2-5, with D possibly TRBD2 on 8 matching bases. The CDR3 totals 16 residues. V gave up 5 bases and J gave up 7 bases, with 23 bases separating them. Germline V gene data show CDR1 as SEHNR and CDR2 as FQNEAQ (reference sequence). The chain's CDR3 is CASSPGQTGGHGTQYF. The CDR3 bases are TGTGCCAGCAGCCCGGGACAGACGGGGGGGCATGGGACCCAGTACTTC.

The rearrangement uses TRBV27 and TRBJ1-2, with a weak D call TRBD1 (5 bases). This CDR3 has 15 amino acids. From germline, CDR1 is MNHEY and CDR2 SMNVEV (reference sequence). V was clipped by 1 base and J by 3 bases, with 12 bases between them. CDR3 nucleotides: TGTGCCAGCAGTTTATTACCGGGGCGCGACTATGGCTACACCTTC. Protein: CASSLLPGRDYGYTF.

This chain connects TRBV7-9 to TRBJ1-1; D not certain. This CDR3 is 14 amino acids long. Per germline, CDR1 SEHNR and CDR2 FQNEAQ (reference sequence). Deletions cut 2 bases from V and 3 bases from J, with 10 bases between. The CDR3 DNA reads as TGTGCCAGCAGCTTAAGAGATTCGGACACTGAAGCTTTCTTT. It is translated as CASSLRDSDTEAFF.

The chain recombines TRBV10-2 with TRBJ2-7; D is unresolved. The CDR3 is 14 residues long. CDR1 is WSHSY, CDR2 SAAADI, per germline. V was pared by 0 bases and J by 3 bases, with 9 bases between. The CDR3 here is CASSESSTIYEQYF. The CDR3 DNA is TGCGCCAGCAGTGAGTCTAGCACCATCTACGAGCAGTACTTC.

The chain uses TRBV13 and TRBJ1-2; 9 nucleotides line up with TRBD1. This CDR3 has 14 residues. Trimming took 5 bases from V and 5 from J; bases not matched to a gene: 6. CDR1 and CDR2 (germline): PRHDT, FYEKMQ (reference sequence). The DNA of the CDR3 is TGTGCCAGCAGCAGGGAACAGGGGGCATATGGCTACACCTTC. Its translation: CASSREQGAYGYTF.

On this clone: As the CDR3 is not closed by the conserved phenylalanine or tryptophan, this likely results from a read error. Because the CDR3's place on the DNA is in doubt, the DNA is left out and the CDR3 is given as listed by TCRdb. The chain links TRBV7-4 to TRBJ2-4; TRBD2 reflects the table's D call only, with no check against the DNA. The CDR3 has 8 residues if both end residues are counted. The V gene's germline CDR1 is SGHVT and CDR2 SQSDAQ. Here the CDR3 reads CASSFSIR.

V usage is TRBV5-1 and J usage is TRBJ2-1; 9 nucleotides match TRBD1. This CDR3 spans 14 amino acids. With 2 bases clipped from V and 10 bases from J, the junction kept 7 bases outside the gene matches. Germline CDR1 and CDR2: SGHRS and YFSETQ. In DNA, the CDR3 is TGCGCCAGCAGCTTCGATACAGGGGGCGAAGAGCAGTTCTTC. This gives the protein CASSFDTGGEEQFF.

The table lists this clone with a count of one. The chain joins TRBV27 to TRBJ2-3; D unclear. Germline V gives CDR1 MNHEY, CDR2 SMNVEV (reference sequence). The CDR3 consists of 13 residues. Trimming removed 7 bases from V and 5 bases from J, with 13 bases in between. Here the CDR3 DNA reads TGTGCCAGCACGAAAATCCCAGGAGATACGCAGTATTTT. This sequence encodes CASTKIPGDTQYF.

The rearrangement joins TRBV27 to TRBJ1-2; no clear D. Germline values: CDR1 MNHEY, CDR2 SMNVEV (reference sequence). V lost 7 bases to trimming and J lost 7 bases, with 16 bases between them. CDR3 length: 13 amino acids. In nucleotides, the CDR3 is TGTGCCAGCACACTAGACCCGAGAGGTGGCTACACCTTC. Protein: CASTLDPRGGYTF.

This chain links TRBV6-1 with TRBJ1-2, with 8 bases aligning to TRBD1. The J segment lost 1 base and the V segment lost 8 bases, leaving 6 bases of the junction unmatched. Germline assignment: CDR1 MNHNS and CDR2 SASEGT. This CDR3 has 14 amino acids. Written as DNA, the CDR3 is TGTGCCAGCGTTCGGACAGGGATTAACTATGGCTACACCTTC. Translation gives CASVRTGINYGYTF.

This clone was recorded only once. The V call is TRBV6-1, the J call TRBJ1-5; 11 bases map to TRBD1. J was trimmed by 2 bases and V by 4 bases; bases with no gene match: 10. Germline V gene lookup returns CDR1 MNHNS and CDR2 SASEGT. This CDR3 has 18 amino acids. The CDR3 spells CASSGPRDRGSGNQPQHF. The CDR3 DNA sequence: TGTGCCAGCAGTGGGCCCCGGGACAGGGGGTCGGGCAATCAGCCCCAGCATTTT.

The CDR3 loop reads CAISESGTTSGELFF. The CDR3 nucleotides read TGTGCCATCAGTGAGTCAGGGACGACCTCCGGGGAGCTGTTTTTT. J is TRBJ2-2 and V is TRBV10-3; D is tentatively TRBD1 or TRBD2 (5 bases each). Between the trimmed V and J ends, which lost 0 bases and 6 bases, there was a span of 11 bases. The CDR3 length is 15 residues. Germline loops: CDR1 ENHRY, CDR2 SYGVKD.

This rearrangement joins TRBV7-9 to TRBJ2-7, with no clear D. The CDR3 is 14 residues long. The V gene's germline CDR1 is SEHNR and CDR2 FQNEAQ (reference sequence). Trimming removed 5 bases at V and 0 bases at J, with 11 bases between. This CDR3 reads CASSRANPSYEQYF. The CDR3 coding sequence is TGTGCCAGCAGCCGGGCCAATCCCTCCTACGAGCAGTACTTC.

The sample holds a few counts of this clone. The V gene is TRBV20-1, the J gene TRBJ2-5, with no clear D. From germline, CDR1 is DFQATT and CDR2 SNEGSKA (reference sequence). V was clipped by 1 base and J by 5 bases, with 5 bases between them. CDR3 length: 11 amino acids. CDR3 nucleotides: TGCAGTGCTAGAGGTCTGGAGACCCAGTACTTC. Encoded protein: CSARGLETQYF.